These T cell receptor beta chains were read from a single sample in a study of identical twins. Via MiXCR, TCRdb re-called the 5' RACE reads, giving one row per CDR3 protein. This sample carries under 300,000 distinct CDR3 sequences, over 11% of them seen once, and the ten largest clones take 8.8%. The sample comprised memory (CD45RO+) T cells sorted from blood. The receptor set was obtained from a woman aged 18 to 35 in good health. Both conserved end residues are part of each CDR3. The D gene is left open where the match is weak. Not all rows give a size; the values are once, few, many and, for expanded clones, a class.

size,length,J,V,D,DNA,CDR3
once,14,TRBJ2-5,TRBV5-6,NA,TGTGCCAGCAGCTCAGCGGGCCGCCGGCAGACCCAGTACTTC,CASSSAGRRQTQYF
NA,14,TRBJ2-2,TRBV19,NA,TGTGCCAGCCGGGACTCCGATCTCGCCGGGGAGCTGTTTTTT,CASRDSDLAGELFF
many,13,TRBJ2-2,TRBV12-3/TRBV12-4,NA,TGTGCCAGCAGTTTAAGTTCCGACGGGGAGCTGTTTTTT,CASSLSSDGELFF
many,12,TRBJ1-1,TRBV29-1,TRBD1,TGCAGCGGGGGACAGGGGGGCACTGAAGCTTTCTTT,CSGGQGGTEAFF
NA,14,TRBJ2-7,TRBV14,TRBD2,TGTGCCAGCAGCCATCGGACTAGCCGTTACGAGCAGTACTTC,CASSHRTSRYEQYF
NA,13,TRBJ2-1,TRBV21-1,NA,TGTGCCAGCAGCAAAGAACTGAACAATGAGCAGTTCTTC,CASSKELNNEQFF
few,13,TRBJ2-1,TRBV20-1,NA,TGCAGTGCTAGAGTGTCTTATTACAATGAGCAGTTCTTC,CSARVSYYNEQFF
NA,13,TRBJ2-7,TRBV27,NA,TGTGCCAGCAGCCGCGGGACCAGGTACGAGCAGTACTTC,CASSRGTRYEQYF
NA,12,TRBJ1-1,TRBV10-3,NA,TGTGCCATCAGGGACAGGAACACTGAAGCTTTCTTT,CAIRDRNTEAFF
once,16,TRBJ2-7,TRBV21-1,NA,TGTGCCAGCAGCCCTCGTTACAGGGGAAATTCGTACGAGCAGTACTTC,CASSPRYRGNSYEQYF
NA,18,TRBJ2-5,TRBV20-1,NA,TGCAGTGCTAGATCGCCCGGAGTTTATCCACCCGAGCGGGAGACCCAGTACTTC,CSARSPGVYPPERETQYF
few,13,TRBJ2-1,TRBV20-1,NA,TGCAGTGCTAGAGGCGACCTTACAAATGAGCAGTTCTTC,CSARGDLTNEQFF
few,15,TRBJ1-1,TRBV12-3/TRBV12-4,NA,TGTGCCAGCAGTTCAAACAGGCGGAATATTGCTGAAGCTTTCTTT,CASSSNRRNIAEAFF
NA,13,TRBJ1-5,TRBV29-1,NA,TGCAGCGTTGAAGACAACCCCAATCAGCCCCAGCATTTT,CSVEDNPNQPQHF
few,14,TRBJ2-3,TRBV9,TRBD2,TGTGCCAGCACCAGACTAGCGGGCACAGATACGCAGTATTTT,CASTRLAGTDTQYF
NA,15,TRBJ1-1,TRBV10-3,NA,TGTGCCATCAGTGAGTTTAGGACAGAGAACACTGAAGCTTTCTTT,CAISEFRTENTEAFF
NA,13,TRBJ2-7,TRBV7-2,NA,TGTGCCAGCAGCTTAATGGGGCCCTACGAGCAGTACTTC,CASSLMGPYEQYF
NA,17,TRBJ2-3,TRBV5-1,TRBD2,TGCGCCAGCAGCGGGCTAGCGGGGGGGCCCGAGACAGATACGCAGTATTTT,CASSGLAGGPETDTQYF
NA,16,TRBJ2-1,TRBV5-1,TRBD2,TGCGCCAGCAGCTCGTTCCTAGCGGGCATCGACAATGAGCAGTTCTTC,CASSSFLAGIDNEQFF
few,14,TRBJ1-1,TRBV11-3,NA,TGTGCCAGCAGCCTAGACAGATCGAACACTGAAGCTTTCTTT,CASSLDRSNTEAFF
few,13,TRBJ2-1,TRBV12-3/TRBV12-4,NA,TGTGCCAGCACCCCCGGCAGGCTTGGTGAGCAGTTCTTC,CASTPGRLGEQFF
few,16,TRBJ1-2,TRBV3-1,NA,TGTGCCAGCAGCCAAGACCTTACAGGGCGGGACTATGGCTACACCTTC,CASSQDLTGRDYGYTF
NA,14,TRBJ1-1,TRBV2,TRBD1,TGTGCCAGCAGAGCGACAGGGTTCGGCACTGAAGCTTTCTTT,CASRATGFGTEAFF
NA,13,TRBJ1-3,TRBV20-1,NA,TGCAGTGCTTATCAAGACTCTGGAAACACCATATATTTT,CSAYQDSGNTIYF
many,15,TRBJ2-2,TRBV12-3/TRBV12-4,NA,TGTGCCAGCAGTTTGGGCGGGCGGTACACCGGGGAGCTGTTTTTT,CASSLGGRYTGELFF
few,13,TRBJ2-1,TRBV20-1,NA,TGCAGTGCTAGAGACCGCCTACTTGGGGAGCAGTTCTTC,CSARDRLLGEQFF
few,13,TRBJ1-4,TRBV20-1,NA,TGCAGTGCTAGAGAGTTCCGGGGAGGGGAACTGTTTTTT,CSAREFRGGELFF
many,12,TRBJ1-5,TRBV6-1,NA,TGTGCCAGCGGGCAGGATAATCAGCCCCAGCATTTT,CASGQDNQPQHF
few,12,TRBJ1-5,TRBV10-3,NA,TGTGCCACTCGGATCGGCAATCAGCCCCAGCATTTT,CATRIGNQPQHF
few,12,TRBJ1-2,TRBV12-3/TRBV12-4,NA,TGTGCCAGCAGTTCGAGGTTCTATGGCTACATCTTC,CASSSRFYGYIF
NA,14,TRBJ1-2,TRBV10-3,NA,TGTGCCATTGGGGATACCCGATTAAACTATGGCTACACCTTC,CAIGDTRLNYGYTF
NA,18,TRBJ2-7,TRBV5-6,NA,TGTGCCAGCAGCTTGGCCGAGCAACGGTGGGGGGGCTCTTACGAGCAGTACTTC,CASSLAEQRWGGSYEQYF
NA,14,TRBJ2-3,TRBV20-1,NA,TGCAGTGCTAGAAGGGCAGGGGGGACAGATACGCAGTATTTT,CSARRAGGTDTQYF
many,16,TRBJ2-1,TRBV5-1,NA,TGCGCCAGCAGCTCCTCGCTCGGAAGCTCCTACAATGAGCAGTTCTTC,CASSSSLGSSYNEQFF
few,13,TRBJ2-1,TRBV20-1,TRBD2,TGCAGTCCCGCGGGACTAGCGGGCAATGAGCAGTTCTTC,CSPAGLAGNEQFF
few,16,TRBJ2-5,TRBV20-1,TRBD2,TGCAGTGCTTGGGACTTGACTAGCGGGTTTGCAGAGACCCAGTACTTC,CSAWDLTSGFAETQYF
once,13,TRBJ1-2,TRBV3-1,TRBD1,TGTGCCAGCAGCCATGCAGGGACAGGTGGCTACACCTTC,CASSHAGTGGYTF
few,13,TRBJ2-1,TRBV29-1,NA,TGCAGCCTTGAAAGGGGGGGAGGCGATGAGCAGTTCTTC,CSLERGGGDEQFF
NA,13,TRBJ1-1,TRBV5-1,NA,TGCGCCAGCAGCTCAAGACAGTACACTGAAGCTTTCTTT,CASSSRQYTEAFF
few,13,TRBJ1-1,TRBV20-1,NA,TGCACCGCCCCGGGACCCTTGAACACTGAAGCTTTCTTT,CTAPGPLNTEAFF
NA,14,TRBJ1-2,TRBV10-3,NA,TGTGCCATCACCCGGGGGCCCACTTCGGGGGGCTACACCTTC,CAITRGPTSGGYTF
NA,17,TRBJ2-3,TRBV11-2,TRBD2,TGTGCCAGCAGCTTAACGGGAGGTTCCGCACGGACAGATACGCAGTATTTT,CASSLTGGSARTDTQYF
NA,14,TRBJ2-1,TRBV6-5,NA,TGTGCCAGCAGTTACGGGGTACGTCCCGATGAGCAGTTCTTC,CASSYGVRPDEQFF
few,14,TRBJ1-5,TRBV9,NA,TGTGCCAGCAGCGAGGGGGAGGGGCGGCAGCCCCAGCATTTT,CASSEGEGRQPQHF
few,15,TRBJ2-7,TRBV7-6,NA,TGTGCCAGCAGCTTAGTTTCGAGTAGGACTATCGAGCAGTACTTC,CASSLVSSRTIEQYF
few,14,TRBJ2-7,TRBV20-1,TRBD1,TGCAGTGCTAGAGAAGGGGGCCCAACCTACGAGCAGTACTTC,CSAREGGPTYEQYF
NA,16,TRBJ2-5,TRBV20-1,NA,TGCAGTGCTAGAGAGCTGGGGGGCTTTGACGGAGAGACCCAGTACTTC,CSARELGGFDGETQYF
NA,15,TRBJ2-4,TRBV3-1,NA,TGTGCCAGCAGCTCCGGGAGCCTAGCCAAAAACATTCAGTACTTC,CASSSGSLAKNIQYF
NA,15,TRBJ1-1,TRBV10-3,NA,TGTGCCATCAGTGACCAGGGAAAAGGGTCCACTGAAGCTTTCTTT,CAISDQGKGSTEAFF
few,15,TRBJ2-1,TRBV6-1,NA,TGTGCCAGCAGTGCCAGGAGAGGGGGGCTCAATGAGCAGTTCTTC,CASSARRGGLNEQFF
NA,13,TRBJ2-5,TRBV6-6,TRBD2,TGTGCCAGCAACTACGGGGGGTGGGAGACCCAGTACTTC,CASNYGGWETQYF
few,15,TRBJ2-1,TRBV7-6,TRBD1,TGTGCCAGCAGCTTAGTTGGACAGGGCAACAATGAGCAGTTCTTC,CASSLVGQGNNEQFF
NA,14,TRBJ2-5,TRBV7-2,NA,TGTGCCAGCAGCTTCAACAGTTTCCAAGAGACCCAGTACTTC,CASSFNSFQETQYF
NA,12,TRBJ2-7,TRBV28,NA,TGTGCCAGCAGTTTAAATGTGCTCGAGCAGTACTTC,CASSLNVLEQYF